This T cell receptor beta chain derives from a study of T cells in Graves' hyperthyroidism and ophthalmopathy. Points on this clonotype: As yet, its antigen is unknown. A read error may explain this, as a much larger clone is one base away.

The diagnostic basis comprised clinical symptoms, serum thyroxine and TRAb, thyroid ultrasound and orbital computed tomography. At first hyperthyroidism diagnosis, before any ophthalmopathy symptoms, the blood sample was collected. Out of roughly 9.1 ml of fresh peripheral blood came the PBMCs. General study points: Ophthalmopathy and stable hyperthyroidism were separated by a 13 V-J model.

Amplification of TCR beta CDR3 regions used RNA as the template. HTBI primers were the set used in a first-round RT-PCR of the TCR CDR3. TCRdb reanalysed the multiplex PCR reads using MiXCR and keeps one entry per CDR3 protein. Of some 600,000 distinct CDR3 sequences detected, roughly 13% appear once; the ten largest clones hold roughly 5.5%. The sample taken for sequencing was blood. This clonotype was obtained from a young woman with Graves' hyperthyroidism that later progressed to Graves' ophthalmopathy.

CDR3 loop: CPTSDSGEDEQFF. DNA for the CDR3: TGTCCCACCAGTGATTCTGGTGAGGATGAGCAGTTCTTC. The chain combines TRBV24-1 with TRBJ2-1; D is uncertain. CDR3 size: 13 residues. Germline lookup yields CDR1 KGHDR and CDR2 SFDVKD.